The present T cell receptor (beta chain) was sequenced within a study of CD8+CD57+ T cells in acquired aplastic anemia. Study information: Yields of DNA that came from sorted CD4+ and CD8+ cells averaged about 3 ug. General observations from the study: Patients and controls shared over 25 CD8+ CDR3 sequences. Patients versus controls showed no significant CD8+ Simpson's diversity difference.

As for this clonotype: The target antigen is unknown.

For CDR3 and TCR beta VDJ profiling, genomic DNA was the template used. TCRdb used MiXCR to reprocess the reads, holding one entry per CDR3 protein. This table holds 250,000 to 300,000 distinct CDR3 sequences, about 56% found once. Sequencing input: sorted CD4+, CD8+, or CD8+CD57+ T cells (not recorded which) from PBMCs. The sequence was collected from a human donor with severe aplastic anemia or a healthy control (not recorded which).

The CDR3 is CATSDGGQGSTEAFF. DNA for the CDR3: TGTGCCACCAGTGATGGGGGACAGGGGAGCACTGAAGCTTTCTTT. The chain uses TRBV24-1 and TRBJ1-1; 10 bases agree with TRBD1. The CDR3 contains 15 residues. The V gene end was trimmed by 3 bases and the J gene end by 4 bases; junction bases not matched to a gene: 4. The germline V gene has CDR1 KGHDR and CDR2 SFDVKD.